The 18 T cell receptor beta chains below come from one sample, sequenced in a study of beta chain features in type 1 diabetes. Study outcomes and limitations: Type 1 diabetes patients had moderately but significantly shorter TCRB CDR3s in all four CD4+ subsets.

Their target antigens are unknown. All of the isolated RNA was reverse transcribed, so expressed TCRB transcripts were sequenced. Measured with immunoSEQ multiplex PCR; TCRdb has only the in-frame clones, and not every one. The sample lists 600,000 to 700,000 clones, 10% to 15% occurring once. The sample taken for sequencing was naive CD4+ T cells from blood. The receptors come from a man aged 18 to 29 with type 1 diabetes.

The rearrangement joins TRBV9 to TRBJ2-1; TRBD1 matches at 8 bases. V trimming: 3 bases; J trimming: 10 bases; junction bases outside the gene matches: 6. The CDR3 is 13 amino acids. Per germline, CDR1 SGDLS and CDR2 YYNGEE. The CDR3 nucleotides read TGTGCCAGCAGCGCCGGACAGGGATGGGAGCAGTTCTTC. It codes for CASSAGQGWEQFF. The full variable domain, in which reference TRBV9 and TRBJ2-1 provide the parts outside the CDR3, is DSGVTQTPKHLITATGQRVTLRCSPRSGDLSVYWYQQSLDQGLQFLIQYYNGEERAKGNILERFSAQQFPDLHSELNLSSLELGDSALYFCASSAGQGWEQFFGPGTRLTVL.

This chain's CDR3 is CASSQGQPSGYTF. The CDR3, as DNA: TGCGCCAGCAGCCAAGGCCAGCCTAGCGGCTACACCTTC. V and J are TRBV4-1 and TRBJ1-2; no firm D call. The V gene's germline CDR1 is MGHRA and CDR2 YSYEKL. V lost 1 base and J 8 bases, leaving 11 bases between the germline ends. CDR3 size: 13 residues.

In this sample, this clone turned up a few times. The chain has TRBV19 and TRBJ2-5; 12 bases are shared with TRBD2. Germline V gene lookup returns CDR1 LNHDA and CDR2 SQIVND (reference sequence). The CDR3 is made up of 17 amino acids. Germline trimming cut 1 base from V and 2 bases from J; bases unmatched to any gene: 5. CDR3 region: CASSIVGGTSGQETQYF. The CDR3 DNA reads as TGTGCCAGTAGTATAGTTGGCGGGACTAGCGGGCAAGAGACCCAGTACTTC.

The chain combines TRBV7-8 with TRBJ2-1; 7 nucleotides align to TRBD1. This CDR3 is 15 amino acids long. Germline V CDR1 and CDR2: SGHVS, FQNEAQ. With V trimmed by 5 bases and J by 0 bases, 4 bases remained unmatched. For the CDR3, the DNA is TGTGCCAGCAGCAGACAGGGAAGCTCCTACAATGAGCAGTTCTTC. Protein product: CASSRQGSSYNEQFF.

This clone came up a few times. The chain recombines TRBV4-1 with TRBJ2-5; D ambiguous. Germline assignment: CDR1 MGHRA and CDR2 YSYEKL. This CDR3 comprises 14 residues. Trimming cost V 1 base and J 7 bases, with 13 bases left between them. CDR3 loop: CASSQAPIPGTQYF. The DNA for the CDR3 is TGCGCCAGCAGCCAAGCACCCATCCCGGGGACCCAGTACTTC.

The chain links TRBV30 to TRBJ1-1; TRBD1 matches at 8 bases. Germline assignment: CDR1 GTSNPN and CDR2 SVGIG (reference sequence). V was clipped by 3 bases and J by 6 bases; unmatched bases: 3. The length of the CDR3 is 12 residues. CDR3 sequence (DNA): TGTGCCTGGAGCCCCAGGGGGCCTGAAGCTTTCTTT. Its translation: CAWSPRGPEAFF.

This clone was picked up a small number of times. The rearrangement links TRBV7-9 to TRBJ2-4; D unclear. V lost 5 bases and J 11 bases, leaving 10 bases between the germline ends. There are 11 residues in the CDR3. Germline V gene sequence: CDR1 SEHNR, CDR2 FQNEAQ (reference sequence). The CDR3 sequence: CASSPAIFQYF. The CDR3 nucleotides read TGTGCCAGCAGCCCGGCCATCTTTCAGTACTTC.

A few counts support this clone. Written as DNA, the CDR3 is TGTGCCAGCAGTCTTGGGACCCTCGGAGGGAAGACCCAGTACTTC. Protein sequence: CASSLGTLGGKTQYF. The rearrangement uses TRBV27 and TRBJ2-5; possible D gene TRBD2, 6 bases. Germline CDR1 reads MNHEY; CDR2 reads SMNVEV (reference sequence). This CDR3 comprises 15 residues. V dropped 5 bases and J dropped 6 bases, with 19 bases sitting between them.

This clone was observed a few times. This chain links TRBV9 with TRBJ2-5; D remains ambiguous. CDR3 size: 15 residues. Germline CDR1 is SGDLS and CDR2 is YYNGEE. Trimming pared 0 bases from V and 0 bases from J, leaving 9 bases between. The CDR3: CASSVGVVYQETQYF. CDR3 sequence (DNA): TGTGCCAGCAGCGTAGGGGTGGTGTACCAAGAGACCCAGTACTTC.

The chain combines TRBV19 with TRBJ2-1; TRBD2 matches at 7 bases. Germline CDR1 reads LNHDA; CDR2 reads SQIVND (reference sequence). J was trimmed by 4 bases and V by 6 bases; bases with no gene match: 6. The CDR3 length is 14 residues. This chain's CDR3 is CASRGRAHYNEQFF. CDR3 DNA: TGTGCCAGTAGGGGGAGGGCCCATTACAATGAGCAGTTCTTC.

The gene calls are TRBV10-3 and TRBJ2-2; the D gene is possibly TRBD2 (6 bases). V was cut by 3 bases and J by 6 bases, with 8 bases left in between. Germline V gene sequence: CDR1 ENHRY, CDR2 SYGVKD. This CDR3 region has 13 residues. DNA for the CDR3: TGTGCCATCAGTGAAGGAGGGGCCGGGGAGCTGTTTTTT. Protein sequence: CAISEGGAGELFF.

This clone was seen a few times. The chain recombines TRBV30 with TRBJ2-1; no definite D call. Per germline, CDR1 GTSNPN and CDR2 SVGIG (reference sequence). CDR3 length: 12 amino acids. Trimming cost V 3 bases and J 9 bases, with 12 bases left between them. CDR3 protein: CAWSPNSREQFF. The CDR3 DNA reads TGTGCCTGGAGCCCCAATAGTCGTGAGCAGTTCTTC.

The chain recombines TRBV7-2 with TRBJ1-2; D perhaps matches TRBD1 (5 bases). Germline V gene lookup returns CDR1 SGHTA and CDR2 FQGNSA. Trimming cost V 5 bases and J 0 bases, with 25 bases left between them. This CDR3 has 19 amino acids. The DNA for the CDR3 is TGTGCCAGCAGCCCCCTCTGGGCAGGGAGAAGAGGAGCTAACTATGGCTACACCTTC. Protein product: CASSPLWAGRRGANYGYTF.

This clone occurred a few times. The chain carries TRBV11-2 and TRBJ1-2; 7 nucleotides align to TRBD1. The V gene's germline CDR1 is SGHAT and CDR2 FQNNGV. Trimming cost V 2 bases and J 1 base; bases outside gene matches: 10. The CDR3 spans 17 residues. The CDR3 here is CASSLLTGSLINYGYTF. CDR3 sequence (DNA): TGTGCCAGCAGCTTATTGACAGGGAGCCTCATTAACTATGGCTACACCTTC.

The chain couples TRBV18 to TRBJ2-4; D might be TRBD2 (5 bases). The CDR3 contains 14 residues. From germline, CDR1 is KGHSH and CDR2 LQKENI. V shed 11 bases and J shed 5 bases, with 19 bases lying between them. The CDR3 loop reads CAGAIGGWENIQYF. The CDR3 bases are TGTGCCGGAGCCATCGGCGGGTGGGAAAACATTCAGTACTTC.

The chain carries TRBV30 and TRBJ1-3; D gene uncertain. Trimming shortened V by 0 bases and J by 16 bases, and 13 bases separated the two germline ends. Germline V gene data show CDR1 as GTSNPN and CDR2 as SVGIG (reference sequence). CDR3 size: 11 residues. The DNA for the CDR3 is TGTGCCTGGAGTGTAAGTCAGGTCTGGTATTTT. Its translation is CAWSVSQVWYF.

The chain uses TRBV11-3 and TRBJ2-7; D is ambiguous. CDR1 is SGHNT and CDR2 is YENEEA in the germline V gene. This CDR3 has 14 amino acids. The V and J ends lost 5 bases and 2 bases respectively, with 13 bases between them. The CDR3 DNA sequence: TGTGCCAGCAGCCCTCCTGACGGAGCCTACGAGCAGTACTTC. Translating it yields CASSPPDGAYEQYF.

This chain uses TRBV18 with TRBJ1-1; TRBD1 agrees at 8 bases. Germline values: CDR1 KGHSH, CDR2 LQKENI. Trimming removed 2 bases from V and 4 bases from J; junction bases left unmatched: 9. This CDR3 has 16 amino acids. The CDR3 DNA reads as TGTGCCAGCTCACCAACGCTGGACAGGGAGGGCACTGAAGCTTTCTTT. As protein: CASSPTLDREGTEAFF. Full variable domain (outside the CDR3, taken from reference TRBV18 and TRBJ1-1): NAGVMQNPRHLVRRRGQEARLRCSPMKGHSHVYWYRQLPEEGLKFMVYLQKENIIDESGMPKERFSAEFPKEGPSILRIQQVVRGDSAAYFCASSPTLDREGTEAFFGQGTRLTVV.